These 5 T cell receptor beta chains share one sample of origin, sequenced in a study of cytomegalovirus exposure and HLA in healthy donors. PCR involved 60 Vbeta and 13 Jbeta primers. Clones were read by immunoSEQ multiplex PCR, and TCRdb kept only the in-frame ones, dropping some. The sample consists of roughly 150,000 clones, about 70% of them appearing once. Source material: PBMCs. Receptors were obtained from a male donor in good health and CMV-seronegative.

The V call is TRBV18, the J call TRBJ1-5; D remains unclear. Germline CDR1 is KGHSH and CDR2 is LQKENI. Between the trimmed V and J ends, which lost 2 bases and 6 bases, there was a span of 11 bases. The CDR3 spans 14 residues. CDR3 residues: CASSPGGRGQPQHF. CDR3 DNA sequence: TGTGCCAGCTCACCAGGCGGGAGAGGTCAGCCCCAGCATTTT.

This clone has a handful of counts. This chain links TRBV30 with TRBJ1-1, with TRBD1 matching over 11 bases. The CDR3 is made up of 17 amino acids. Trimming took 6 bases from V and 3 from J; bases not matched to a gene: 15. Looked up from germline, CDR1 is GTSNPN and CDR2 is SVGIG (reference sequence). The CDR3 region has the DNA TGTGCCTGCCCTCGATCCCGGGACAGGGGGGGATACACTGAAGCTTTCTTT. Translation: CACPRSRDRGGYTEAFF.

This clone was found a few times. The J gene is TRBJ2-7, the V gene TRBV6-5; 7 bases line up with TRBD1. Germline V gene sequence: CDR1 MNHEY, CDR2 SVGAGI. V shed 5 bases, J shed 4 bases, and the junction held 5 bases outside the gene matches. The CDR3 runs to 13 residues. CDR3 protein: CASSHGTVYEQYF. Here the CDR3 DNA reads TGTGCCAGCAGTCACGGGACAGTTTACGAGCAGTACTTC.

A word on this clone: At one end, the junction sequence differs from germline, possibly due to a read error. The chain uses TRBV7-9 and TRBJ2-7; TRBD1 is a possible D gene (6 bases). CDR3 length: 16 amino acids. The V gene's germline CDR1 is SEHNR and CDR2 FQNEAQ (reference sequence). The CDR3 region has the DNA TGTTCCAGCAGCTCCAACAGCGACAGGTTGTTATACGAGCAGTACTTC. Protein: CSSSSNSDRLLYEQYF.

The gene calls are TRBV6-1 and TRBJ2-7, with 9 nucleotides matching TRBD2. This CDR3 has 14 amino acids. V trimming: 2 bases; J trimming: 9 bases; junction bases outside the gene matches: 8. Germline assignment: CDR1 MNHNS and CDR2 SASEGT. The CDR3 DNA follows: TGTGCCAGCAGTGAAATTGCGGGAGGGCCAGGGCAGTACTTC. This gives the protein CASSEIAGGPGQYF.